These 3 T cell receptor beta chains came from one sample sequenced in a study of cytotoxic CD8 clonotypes in ibrutinib-treated CLL. Generated by immunoSEQ multiplex PCR, the TCRdb table keeps only in-frame clones and is missing some. Of about 50,000 clones in the sample, roughly 85% were seen once. This sample comprised PBMCs, obtained after 24 months of ibrutinib treatment. All receptors derive from a human donor with chronic lymphocytic leukemia.

The rearrangement links TRBV5-6 to TRBJ2-7, with 9 positions matching TRBD1. J lost 3 bases, V lost 2 bases, and 6 bases had no gene match. Germline lookup yields CDR1 SGHDT and CDR2 YYEEEE. This CDR3 contains 15 residues. The CDR3 reads CASSLVGTGIYEQYF. CDR3 in DNA: TGTGCCAGCAGCTTAGTCGGGACAGGGATCTACGAGCAGTACTTC.

The genes are TRBV28 and TRBJ1-1, with 7 bases matching TRBD1. Germline CDR1 is MDHEN and CDR2 is SYDVKM. V was pared by 8 bases and J by 4 bases, with 10 bases of the junction left unmatched. The CDR3 has 14 residues. CDR3 coding DNA: TGTGCCAGCCTGTTGACAGGGCAGGGCACTGAAGCTTTCTTT. Protein: CASLLTGQGTEAFF.

In this sample, this clone turned up a few times. This chain uses TRBV30 with TRBJ1-4; D uncertain. The V gene's germline CDR1 is GTSNPN and CDR2 SVGIG (reference sequence). The CDR3 covers 15 residues. V was shortened by 4 bases and J by 0 bases, with 12 bases between the two germline ends. CDR3 amino acids: CAWTRVSATNEKLFF. In nucleotides, the CDR3 is TGTGCCTGGACGAGAGTAAGCGCAACTAATGAAAAACTGTTTTTT.